This T cell receptor beta chain was found in a study of PD-1 and CTLA-4 blockade in melanoma. Per germline, CDR1 MNHEY and CDR2 SVGAGI. The CDR3 extends over 16 amino acids. V gave up 0 bases and J gave up 8 bases; unmatched junction bases: 11. Sequencing used immunoSEQ multiplex PCR; TCRdb keeps in-frame clones, though not all of them. This repertoire shows around 20,000 clones, around 89% found once; its top ten account for less than 9%. The V and J genes are TRBV6-5 and TRBJ1-2, with TRBD1 matching 8 bases. The sample consisted of CD8+ T cells from peripheral blood, taken before anti-PD-1 treatment. This receptor was taken from a human donor with melanoma. The chain's CDR3 is CASSYSRTGPQGGYTF. DNA of the CDR3: TGTGCCAGCAGTTACTCGCGGACAGGGCCCCAGGGGGGCTACACCTTC.